This T cell receptor (beta chain) was sequenced in a study of OX40 agonist ivuxolimab in advanced cancers. Study overall: There were three patients with partial responses, one having hepatocellular carcinoma and two cutaneous melanoma. Study-wide findings and caveats: At 0.1 to 3.0 mg/kg, CD4+ and CD8+ blood T cells expanded clonally by week 6.

Comment on this clone: Its antigen remains unknown.

Profiled with immunoSEQ multiplex PCR; TCRdb holds only in-frame clones, not every one. This sample has 15,000 to 20,000 clones; approximately 87% occur once, and the top ten carry roughly 31%. CDR1 LNHDA and CDR2 SQIVND come from the germline V gene (reference sequence). V lost 4 bases and J lost 4, with 8 bases in between. The CDR3 is made up of 13 amino acids. The origin of this receptor is an adult with an advanced solid tumor such as melanoma, head and neck, liver or kidney cancer. This chain connects TRBV19 to TRBJ1-5; D unclear. The sequencing here drew on CD4+ or CD8+ T cells sorted from blood, taken in a trial of the OX40 agonist ivuxolimab. The CDR3 loop reads CASSKSENQPQHF. In DNA, the CDR3 is TGTGCCAGTAGTAAGTCAGAGAATCAGCCCCAGCATTTT.